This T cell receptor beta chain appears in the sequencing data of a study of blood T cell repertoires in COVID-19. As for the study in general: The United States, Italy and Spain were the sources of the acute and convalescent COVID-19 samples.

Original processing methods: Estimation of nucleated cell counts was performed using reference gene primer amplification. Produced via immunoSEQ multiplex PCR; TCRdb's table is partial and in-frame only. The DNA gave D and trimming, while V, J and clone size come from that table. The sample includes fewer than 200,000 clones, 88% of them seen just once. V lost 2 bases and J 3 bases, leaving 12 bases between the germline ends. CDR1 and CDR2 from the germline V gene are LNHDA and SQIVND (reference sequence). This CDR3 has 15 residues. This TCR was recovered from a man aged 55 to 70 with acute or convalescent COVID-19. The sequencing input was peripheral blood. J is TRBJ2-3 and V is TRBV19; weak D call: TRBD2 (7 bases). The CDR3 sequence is CASSISAGATDTQYF. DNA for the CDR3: TGTGCCAGTAGTATAAGCGCGGGGGCAACAGATACGCAGTATTTT.